This is a list of T cell receptor beta chains from one sample in a study of post-analysis software for immune sequencing data. TCRdb reanalysed the PCR reads using MiXCR and keeps one entry per CDR3 protein. The table records roughly 800,000 distinct CDR3 sequences, roughly 50% of them present only once. The sequenced sample consisted of blood. The receptor source for this set is a girl aged 10 to 17 with multiple sclerosis. The CDR3 runs from the conserved cysteine through the conserved F or W. D genes are given only for firm matches. Not every row has a clone size; where given, it reads once, few, many or a size class.

clone size	D gene	V gene	J gene	CDR3 DNA	CDR3 protein
.	.	TRBV6-1	TRBJ1-6	TGTGCCAGCAGTGCGAGGACAGAAGATTCACCCCTCCACTTT	CASSARTEDSPLHF
few	.	TRBV20-1	TRBJ2-6	TGCAGTGCGGCGCGTAGCAGCTCTGGGGCCAACGTCCTGACTTTC	CSAARSSSGANVLTF
.	.	TRBV5-1	TRBJ2-6	TGCGCCAGCAGCTTGAGTAGAGGGACTGGGGCCAACGTCCTGACTTTC	CASSLSRGTGANVLTF
few	TRBD1	TRBV6-5	TRBJ2-4	TGTGCCAGCAGTTCAATTAGACAGGGGGTCCGGAACATTCAGTACTTC	CASSSIRQGVRNIQYF
few	.	TRBV7-2	TRBJ2-1	TGTGCCAGCAGCTCTAGGGGGGGTGAGCAGTTCTTC	CASSSRGGEQFF
.	TRBD2	TRBV20-1	TRBJ2-3	TGCAGTGCTAGAGTGAGCCCCGGGACTAGCGGGGGGCTTAGCACAGATACGCAGTATTTT	CSARVSPGTSGGLSTDTQYF
.	.	TRBV7-6	TRBJ2-7	TGTGCCAGCAGCTTAGCCCCCGGGTTGAACGAGCAGTACTTC	CASSLAPGLNEQYF
.	TRBD2	TRBV5-1	TRBJ2-1	TGCGCCAGCAGCTGGGGACTAGCGGGGGCTGCGAGCTCCTACAATGAGCAGTTCTTC	CASSWGLAGAASSYNEQFF
few	.	TRBV11-1	TRBJ2-5	TGTGCCAGCAGCTTATTGGGGGGTCGAGAGACCCAGTACTTC	CASSLLGGRETQYF
.	.	TRBV3-1	TRBJ2-1	TGTGCCAGCAGCCCCAAAAACGACAATGAGCAGTTCTTC	CASSPKNDNEQFF
.	TRBD2	TRBV18	TRBJ2-3	TGTGCCAGCTCACCCCCTACCAGCGGGGGCACAGATACGCAGTATTTT	CASSPPTSGGTDTQYF
.	.	TRBV7-2	TRBJ2-1	TGTGCCAGCAGACTGACAGTGATGAGGCCCTACAATGAGCAGTTCTTC	CASRLTVMRPYNEQFF
.	.	TRBV27	TRBJ2-2	TGTGCCAGCAGTTTATTCCCCCGGGTGAGCACCGGGGAGCTGTTTTTT	CASSLFPRVSTGELFF
.	.	TRBV20-1	TRBJ2-3	TGCAGTGCTAGGCCCCCCGCCGGGGGGCATAGAGATACGCAGTATTTT	CSARPPAGGHRDTQYF
.	TRBD1	TRBV27	TRBJ2-2	TGTGCCAGCAGTCACCCGGGACAGGGACGAGCCGGGGAGCTGTTTTTT	CASSHPGQGRAGELFF
.	.	TRBV29-1	TRBJ1-2	TGCAGCGTCCACCCCACGGGGGAAGGGTATGGCTACACCTTC	CSVHPTGEGYGYTF
.	.	TRBV3-1	TRBJ2-3	TGTGCCAGCAGCCAACGGGGGAGCACAGATACGCAGTATTTT	CASSQRGSTDTQYF
.	.	TRBV5-1	TRBJ2-1	TGCGCCAGCAGCTTGTCGGATGGGGTTGCGCAGTTCTTC	CASSLSDGVAQFF
.	TRBD2	TRBV12-3/TRBV12-4	TRBJ2-1	TGTGCCAACAGGGGGGGGACTAGCGGAGTAAGCTCCTACAATGAGCAGTTCTTC	CANRGGTSGVSSYNEQFF
.	TRBD1	TRBV20-1	TRBJ1-5	TGCAGTGCTAGACTAAAGGGGGCGCTCTATCAGCCCCAGCATTTT	CSARLKGALYQPQHF
few	TRBD1	TRBV9	TRBJ1-6	TGTGCCAGCAGCCCAGGGACAGGCTACGCCTCACCCCTCCACTTT	CASSPGTGYASPLHF
.	TRBD1	TRBV6-1	TRBJ2-1	TGTGCCGGTAGGGAGACAGGGGGCTACAATGAGCAGTTCTTC	CAGRETGGYNEQFF
.	.	TRBV29-1	TRBJ2-5	TGCAGCGTTGAATTCCCAGGATCCACGGTGGAGACCCAGTACTTC	CSVEFPGSTVETQYF
.	TRBD1	TRBV5-1	TRBJ2-7	TGTGCCAGCAGTCCAGGGGGTGGTCCCTACGAGCAGTACTTC	CASSPGGGPYEQYF
.	TRBD1	TRBV29-1	TRBJ2-2	TGCAGCGCCGGGACAGGGAACACCGGGGAGCTGTTTTTT	CSAGTGNTGELFF
.	.	TRBV12-3/TRBV12-4	TRBJ2-7	TGTGCCAGCACCTTGGCAGGGCTTGGCGAGCAGTACTTC	CASTLAGLGEQYF
few	TRBD1	TRBV9	TRBJ2-5	TGTGCCAGCAGCGGGACCGGGACAGCTGGGACCCAGTACTTC	CASSGTGTAGTQYF
.	TRBD1	TRBV12-3/TRBV12-4	TRBJ1-4	TGTGCCAGCAGTTGGGGGACAGGCGAAAAACTGTTTTTT	CASSWGTGEKLFF
.	TRBD2	TRBV25-1	TRBJ2-7	TGTGCCAGCAGTGAGGGGAGGGTCAGATCCTACGAGCAGTACTTC	CASSEGRVRSYEQYF
.	.	TRBV20-1	TRBJ1-6	TGCAGTGCTGACGGAGACTATAATTCACCCCTCCACTTT	CSADGDYNSPLHF
.	TRBD2	TRBV5-1	TRBJ2-3	TGCGCCAGCAGCTTTGGACTAGCGGGGCCGGGAGATACGCAGTATTTT	CASSFGLAGPGDTQYF
few	.	TRBV3-1	TRBJ2-1	TGTGCCAGCAGCCAAGCCCTATCACTCGGCAATGAGCAGTTCTTC	CASSQALSLGNEQFF
.	TRBD2	TRBV5-1	TRBJ2-7	TGCGCCAGCAGCTTGGACCGGACTAGCGGGGGAACCTACGAGCAGTACTTC	CASSLDRTSGGTYEQYF
.	.	TRBV3-1	TRBJ1-2	TGTGCCAGCAGACTGACAGGTGGCTATGGCTACACCTTC	CASRLTGGYGYTF
few	.	TRBV29-1	TRBJ1-2	TGCAGCGTTGAAGAGCAGGGGTCACATGGCTACACCTTC	CSVEEQGSHGYTF
.	TRBD1	TRBV24-1	TRBJ2-1	TGTGCCACCAGTGACCAGGGGGCCTACAATGAGCAGTTCTTC	CATSDQGAYNEQFF
few	TRBD2	TRBV20-1	TRBJ2-3	TGCAGTGTCCAGTATCGGACTAGCGGGAGCACAGATACGCAGTATTTT	CSVQYRTSGSTDTQYF
.	.	TRBV24-1	TRBJ2-7	TGTGCCACGTGGACAGCTCGTTTAGGCGGTAGGGACCGCTACGAGCAGTACTTC	CATWTARLGGRDRYEQYF
few	.	TRBV24-1	TRBJ1-5	TGTGCCACCAGTGATTTGCGGATCGGGGACAATCAGCCCCAGCATTTT	CATSDLRIGDNQPQHF
.	.	TRBV14	TRBJ2-1	TGTGCCAGCAGCCACAGACTGGAAAGCCCCAGGGAGCAGTTCTTC	CASSHRLESPREQFF
few	.	TRBV5-1	TRBJ2-7	TGCGCCAGCAGCTTGATGGCCCTTACGAACGAGCAGTACTTC	CASSLMALTNEQYF
.	.	TRBV12-3/TRBV12-4	TRBJ2-2	TGTGCCAGCAGTTTAAGGGGGACACTCAACACCGGGGAGCTGTTTTTT	CASSLRGTLNTGELFF
.	TRBD2	TRBV7-6	TRBJ2-5	TGTGCCAGCAGCCCTACCGCGGGGGTCCCCGGGACCCAGTACTTC	CASSPTAGVPGTQYF
.	.	TRBV10-3	TRBJ2-1	TGTGCCATCAGAAACACAGGGCCGGATGAGCAGTTCTTC	CAIRNTGPDEQFF
.	TRBD1	TRBV6-2/TRBV6-3	TRBJ2-1	TGTGCCAGCAGCCAAAAGGACAGGGTACACAATGAGCAGTTCTTC	CASSQKDRVHNEQFF
.	TRBD2	TRBV2	TRBJ2-3	TGTGCCAGCAGGAAACAGCGGGAGCCAGCAGATACGCAGTATTTT	CASRKQREPADTQYF
.	.	TRBV7-9	TRBJ2-5	TGTGCCAGCAGCGGAGCGGGTCAACAAGAGACCCAGTACTTC	CASSGAGQQETQYF
.	.	TRBV28	TRBJ2-7	TGTGCCAGCAGTTTTATGGCGGGGTCCTACGAGCAGTACTTC	CASSFMAGSYEQYF
.	.	TRBV7-2	TRBJ1-2	TGTGCCAGCAGCTCCCCCCCGGTGGAGAACTATGGCTACACCTTC	CASSSPPVENYGYTF
.	TRBD1	TRBV4-1	TRBJ2-1	TGCGCCAGCAGCCGCGTCCCAGCGACAGGGAGGCAGTTCTTC	CASSRVPATGRQFF
few	TRBD2	TRBV20-1	TRBJ2-1	TGCAGTGCTAGGGCGGGGGGGCTGCAGTTCTTC	CSARAGGLQFF
.	TRBD2	TRBV20-1	TRBJ2-1	TGCAGTGCTAGCGAACTAGCGGGGGGTTACAATGAGCAGTTCTTC	CSASELAGGYNEQFF
.	TRBD2	TRBV7-9	TRBJ2-1	TGTGCCAGCAGCAAGACTAGCGGGGGGGCTTACAATGAGCAGTTCTTC	CASSKTSGGAYNEQFF
.	.	TRBV15	TRBJ2-7	TGTGCCACCAGCGTCTCGCCGGGGATTTACGAGCAGTACTTC	CATSVSPGIYEQYF
.	TRBD2	TRBV7-2	TRBJ2-5	TGTGCCAGCAGTTCCACTCGGCTAGCGGGGCCCGTCCAAGAGACCCAGTACTTC	CASSSTRLAGPVQETQYF
few	.	TRBV25-1	TRBJ2-1	TGTGCCAGCAGCGGCATCCAATCCTACAATGAGCAGTTCTTC	CASSGIQSYNEQFF
few	.	TRBV5-1	TRBJ2-5	TGCGCCAGCTCTTCGGGACCTCCGGCGGAGACCCAGTACTTC	CASSSGPPAETQYF
once	.	TRBV12-3/TRBV12-4	TRBJ2-2	TGTGCCAGCAGTTGGCCCACCGGGGAGCTGTTTTTT	CASSWPTGELFF